The 7 T cell receptor beta chains listed next were all sequenced from one sample in a study of blood T cell repertoires in COVID-19. Measured with immunoSEQ multiplex PCR; TCRdb has only the in-frame clones, and not every one. The repertoire includes about 50,000 clones, approximately 89% of them detected once, and almost 6.5% sits in the top ten. Material: peripheral blood. The receptors derive from a man aged 55 to 70 with acute or convalescent COVID-19.

The chain joins TRBV10-3 to TRBJ2-5; D possibly corresponds to TRBD1 (6 bases). V was trimmed by 0 bases and J by 4 bases, leaving 12 bases between them. The CDR3 contains 15 residues. Per the germline V gene, CDR1 is ENHRY and CDR2 is SYGVKD. For the CDR3, the DNA is TGTGCCATCAGTGAGTCCAGGGGTTCGGGAGAGACCCAGTACTTC. Translation: CAISESRGSGETQYF.

The chain has TRBV5-4 and TRBJ2-5; 8 bases line up with TRBD1. The V gene end was trimmed by 1 base and the J gene end by 2 bases; junction bases not matched to a gene: 4. CDR1 SGHNT and CDR2 YYREEE come from the germline V gene (reference sequence). CDR3 length equals 15 residues. CDR3 in DNA: TGTGCCAGCAGCTTGACAGGGGGTTTACAAGAGACCCAGTACTTC. Encoded protein: CASSLTGGLQETQYF.

This clone came up a few times. The J gene is TRBJ1-1, the V gene TRBV28; TRBD1 agrees at 11 bases. V shed 3 bases, J shed 4 bases, and the junction held 4 bases outside the gene matches. Germline V gives CDR1 MDHEN, CDR2 SYDVKM. The CDR3 totals 15 residues. DNA for the CDR3: TGTGCCAGCAGTTTCCTCGGGACAGGGGGCACTGAAGCTTTCTTT. It codes for CASSFLGTGGTEAFF.

The chain recombines TRBV9 with TRBJ2-3; 7 bases are shared with TRBD1. The germline V gene has CDR1 SGDLS and CDR2 YYNGEE. After removal of 2 bases from V and 3 bases from J, the junction contained 9 bases not matched to a gene. The length of the CDR3 is 16 residues. CDR3 loop: CASSVATDRATDTQYF. The CDR3 coding sequence is TGTGCCAGCAGCGTCGCAACTGACAGGGCGACAGATACGCAGTATTTT.

The rearrangement uses TRBV5-1 and TRBJ2-5; weak D call: TRBD2 (6 bases). The V end lost 3 bases, the J end lost 5 bases, and 14 bases lay between the germline ends. This CDR3 region has 14 residues. Germline values: CDR1 SGHRS, CDR2 YFSETQ. CDR3 protein: CASSSLPGVETQYF. The DNA for the CDR3 is TGCGCCAGCAGCTCTCTACCGGGGGTGGAGACCCAGTACTTC.

The chain has TRBV4-1 and TRBJ2-7; 9 nucleotides match TRBD1. Losses at the gene ends were 2 bases for V and 4 bases for J; bases not matched to a gene: 27. The CDR3 is 22 amino acids. Germline loops: CDR1 MGHRA, CDR2 YSYEKL. The CDR3 here is CASSQSGTGSLPFLGVSYEQYF. The CDR3 coding sequence is TGCGCCAGCAGCCAATCCGGGACAGGGAGCCTCCCTTTCTTAGGGGTTTCTTACGAGCAGTACTTC.

This chain connects TRBV14 to TRBJ2-2, with D possibly being TRBD2 (5 bases). CDR1 and CDR2 (germline): SGHDN, FVKESK. CDR3 length: 16 amino acids. V was clipped by 0 bases and J by 6 bases, with 14 bases between them. Written as DNA, the CDR3 is TGTGCCAGCAGCCAAGAGATGGGAGCGGTCGCCGGGGAGCTGTTTTTT. This codes for CASSQEMGAVAGELFF.